This T cell receptor beta chain was found in a study of blood T cell repertoires in COVID-19. This clone has a single count. The authors' processing: Reference gene primer amplification gave nucleated cell count estimates. TCRdb's copy holds only in-frame clones and misses some; the assay was immunoSEQ multiplex PCR. That table furnishes V, J and clone size, whereas the DNA furnished D and trimming. The sample contains about 300,000 clones, approximately 89% of which appear only once. CDR3 length equals 15 residues. Germline-derived CDR1 and CDR2 are SGHRS and YFSETQ. After removal of 0 bases from V and 10 bases from J, the junction contained 7 bases not matched to a gene. Enrollment of patients from Seattle took place during active infection, with longitudinal follow-up.

Specimen: peripheral blood. The chain recombines TRBV5-1 with TRBJ1-6; 7 bases are shared with TRBD1. This clonotype was obtained from a woman aged 25-40 years with COVID-19, enrolled during active disease. The CDR3 is CASSLGAGGESPLHF. CDR3 bases: TGCGCCAGCAGCTTGGGGGCAGGGGGAGAATCACCCCTCCACTTT.